Shown below are 25 T cell receptor beta chains from a single sample sequenced in a study of blood T cell repertoires in COVID-19. TCRdb's copy holds only in-frame clones and misses some; the assay was immunoSEQ multiplex PCR. The data contain roughly 120,000 clones, about 80% of them singletons. The material sequenced was peripheral blood. All receptors come from a woman aged 80 or over with active or convalescent COVID-19.

The chain is built from TRBV7-6 and TRBJ2-1, with 7 positions matching TRBD2. Germline CDR1 is SGHVS and CDR2 is FNYEAQ. The CDR3 is 15 residues long. J was trimmed by 2 bases and V by 3 bases; bases with no gene match: 4. CDR3: CASSFSGTTYNEQFF. CDR3 sequence (DNA): TGTGCCAGCAGCTTTTCCGGGACTACCTACAATGAGCAGTTCTTC. Together with reference TRBV7-6 and TRBJ2-1, the CDR3 gives the full variable domain: GAGVSQSPRYKVTKRGQDVALRCDPISGHVSLYWYRQALGQGPEFLTYFNYEAQQDKSGLPNDRFSAERPEGSISTLTIQRTEQRDSAMYRCASSFSGTTYNEQFFGPGTRLTVL.

CDR3 DNA sequence: TGTGCCAGCAGCGCTAGGCCGGGAGGCCAACATGGCTACACCTTC. Translating gives CASSARPGGQHGYTF. V and J are TRBV7-8 and TRBJ1-2, with unresolved D. The CDR3 totals 15 residues. Trimming left V 5 bases short and J 6 bases short, with 19 bases between. Germline lookup yields CDR1 SGHVS and CDR2 FQNEAQ.

The V and J genes are TRBV5-4 and TRBJ2-7; 9 nucleotides line up with TRBD2. This CDR3 is built from 15 residues. Germline CDR1 reads SGHNT; CDR2 reads YYREEE (reference sequence). V was pared by 2 bases and J by 5 bases, with 8 bases of the junction left unmatched. CDR3 nucleotides: TGTGCCAGCAGCTTTGGTAGCGGGAGTAGGAACGAGCAGTACTTC. Its protein is CASSFGSGSRNEQYF.

The DNA of the CDR3 is TGTGCCAGCAGCTCATACTTAGACTCGCAGTTCTTC. The encoded protein is CASSSYLDSQFF. The chain employs TRBV3-1 (or the pseudogene TRBV3-2) and TRBJ2-1, with D uncertain. The germline CDR1 and CDR2 sequences are LGHDT and YNNKEL (reference sequence). The V end lost 5 bases, the J end lost 12 bases, and 14 bases lay between the germline ends. The CDR3 contains 12 residues.

J is TRBJ1-2 and V is TRBV3-1 (or the pseudogene TRBV3-2); 7 bases are shared with TRBD1. Germline assignment: CDR1 LGHDT and CDR2 YNNKEL (reference sequence). The CDR3 sequence is 15 residues long. The J segment lost 8 bases and the V segment lost 0 bases, leaving 9 bases of the junction unmatched. CDR3 loop: CASSQDSWDSGGYTF. CDR3 DNA sequence: TGTGCCAGCAGCCAAGATTCATGGGACAGTGGCGGCTACACCTTC.

This clone was counted a few times. The V and J genes are TRBV5-1 and TRBJ2-2; the D is unclear. Germline values: CDR1 SGHRS, CDR2 YFSETQ. Trimming pared 0 bases from V and 5 bases from J, leaving 5 bases between. The CDR3 has 13 residues. The CDR3 protein is CASSLDSTGELFF. The DNA of the CDR3 is TGCGCCAGCAGCTTGGACTCGACCGGGGAGCTGTTTTTT.

This CDR3 reads CASRRSTFEQYF. DNA for the CDR3: TGTGCCAGCAGGCGATCTACTTTTGAGCAGTACTTC. This chain connects TRBV28 to TRBJ2-7; no clear D. Germline CDR1 reads MDHEN; CDR2 reads SYDVKM. CDR3 length: 12 amino acids. V was shortened by 6 bases and J by 7 bases, with 13 bases between the two germline ends. The entire variable domain, with the rest obtained from reference TRBV28 and TRBJ2-7, is as follows: DVKVTQSSRYLVKRTGEKVFLECVQDMDHENMFWYRQDPGLGLRLIYFSYDVKMKEKGDIPEGYSVSREKKERFSLILESASTNQTSMYLCASRRSTFEQYFGPGTRLTVT.

The CDR3 protein is CASSQRLAGETQYF. CDR3 sequence (DNA): TGTGCCAGCAGCCAAAGGCTAGCTGGGGAGACCCAGTACTTC. The rearrangement joins TRBV6-5 to TRBJ2-5; the D gene is possibly TRBD2 (5 bases). The CDR3 spans 14 residues. In germline, CDR1 is MNHEY, CDR2 SVGAGI. Trimming removed 6 bases from V and 5 bases from J, with 16 bases in between.

This clone turned up a few times. This chain connects TRBV6-5 to TRBJ1-2; 9 bases match TRBD1. CDR1 and CDR2 from the germline V gene are MNHEY and SVGAGI. Unmatched junction bases numbered 8, after V lost 6 bases and J lost 6 bases. The CDR3 covers 14 residues. The chain's CDR3 is CASRPGQGAHGYTF. In DNA form, the CDR3 reads TGTGCCAGCAGACCGGGACAGGGTGCTCATGGCTACACCTTC.

The chain uses TRBV7-2 and TRBJ1-2; TRBD1 matches 8 bases. The CDR3 consists of 14 residues. From germline, CDR1 is SGHTA and CDR2 FQGNSA. Trimming removed 3 bases from V and 4 bases from J; junction bases left unmatched: 4. In nucleotides, the CDR3 is TGTGCCAGCAGCTTCGGACAGGGCGGCTATGGCTACACCTTC. Translating it yields CASSFGQGGYGYTF.

This CDR3 is CASSSGTSGSDEQFF. CDR3 DNA: TGTGCCAGCAGCTCGGGGACTAGCGGGAGCGATGAGCAGTTCTTC. The V gene is TRBV7-3, the J gene TRBJ2-1, with TRBD2 matching 14 bases. This CDR3 is built from 15 residues. The germline CDR1 and CDR2 sequences are SGHTA and FQGTGA. Losses at the gene ends were 4 bases for V and 8 bases for J; bases not matched to a gene: 4. The full variable domain, rest sourced from reference TRBV7-3 and TRBJ2-1, is GAGVSQTPSNKVTEKGKYVELRCDPISGHTALYWYRQSLGQGPEFLIYFQGTGAADDSGLPNDRFFAVRPEGSVSTLKIQRTERGDSAVYLCASSSGTSGSDEQFFGPGTRLTVL.

The chain couples TRBV19 to TRBJ1-1; 8 bases fit TRBD1. The ends lost 4 bases at V and 1 base at J; junction bases unmatched: 8. Germline CDR1 and CDR2: LNHDA and SQIVND (reference sequence). This CDR3 contains 16 residues. The CDR3 loop reads CASSTHPGQANTEAFF. The CDR3 DNA reads as TGTGCCAGTAGTACTCATCCGGGACAGGCGAACACTGAAGCTTTCTTT.

This clone appeared a single time. The CDR3 DNA sequence: TGTGCCAGCAGCTCGGGACAGGGGACCGGGGAGCTGTTTTTT. This encodes CASSSGQGTGELFF. This chain joins TRBV7-3 and TRBJ2-2, with TRBD1 matching 10 bases. The germline CDR1 and CDR2 sequences are SGHTA and FQGTGA. With 4 bases clipped from V and 5 bases from J, the junction kept 1 base outside the gene matches. CDR3 length: 14 amino acids.

The chain recombines TRBV19 with TRBJ1-5; 8 nucleotides agree with TRBD1. The CDR3 totals 16 residues. V trimming: 3 bases; J trimming: 1 base; junction bases outside the gene matches: 5. CDR1 is LNHDA, CDR2 SQIVND, per germline (reference sequence). CDR3 bases: TGTGCCAGTAGTATCTCGTACAGGGGGAGCAATCAGCCCCAGCATTTT. Amino acids: CASSISYRGSNQPQHF.

The chain recombines TRBV5-1 with TRBJ2-5; 13 bases align to TRBD2. Germline values: CDR1 SGHRS, CDR2 YFSETQ. Trimming removed 8 bases from V and 5 bases from J; junction bases left unmatched: 9. The CDR3 spans 15 residues. The CDR3 here is CASRTSGSPGETQYF. DNA for the CDR3: TGCGCCAGTAGGACTAGCGGGAGCCCCGGCGAGACCCAGTACTTC.

There are a few counts of this clone. The J gene is TRBJ1-2, the V gene TRBV7-9; D might be TRBD1 (6 bases). V was pared by 4 bases and J by 6 bases, with 9 bases between. CDR3 length equals 12 residues. Germline V gene sequence: CDR1 SEHNR, CDR2 FQNEAQ (reference sequence). The CDR3 is CASSWGLDGYTF. The DNA of the CDR3 is TGTGCCAGCAGCTGGGGGCTGGATGGCTACACCTTC.

The chain couples TRBV28 to TRBJ1-2; D is uncertain. CDR1 MDHEN and CDR2 SYDVKM come from the germline V gene. The V gene lost 2 bases and the J gene lost 10 bases, with 17 bases spanning the gap. The CDR3 contains 14 residues. CDR3 DNA sequence: TGTGCCAGCAGTTTACTCGCTGGTGAAGGAGACTACACCTTC. This translates into CASSLLAGEGDYTF.

This clone was seen more than once but under ten times. The chain recombines TRBV3-1 (or the pseudogene TRBV3-2) with TRBJ2-1; the match to TRBD1 covers 9 bases. The CDR3 length is 16 residues. Losses at the gene ends were 3 bases for V and 2 bases for J; bases not matched to a gene: 5. Per the germline V gene, CDR1 is LGHDT and CDR2 is YNNKEL (reference sequence). The CDR3 region is CASSQSDRGAYNEQFF. DNA for the CDR3: TGTGCCAGCAGCCAGTCGGACAGGGGTGCCTACAATGAGCAGTTCTTC.

This clone was recorded once. The rearrangement joins TRBV30 to TRBJ1-5; D remains ambiguous. Germline CDR1 GTSNPN, CDR2 SVGIG (reference sequence). V gave up 1 base and J gave up 7 bases, with 8 bases separating them. The CDR3 consists of 12 residues. The CDR3 DNA follows: TGTGCCTGGAGTGACGCGGGGCAGCCCCAGCATTTT. Encoded protein: CAWSDAGQPQHF.

The V gene is TRBV5-1, the J gene TRBJ2-2; D might be TRBD1 (6 bases). The CDR3 is 15 amino acids. Trimming left V 0 bases short and J 5 bases short, with 11 bases between. Per germline, CDR1 SGHRS and CDR2 YFSETQ. CDR3 DNA: TGCGCCAGCAGCTTGGGGCAGGGGCAAACCGGGGAGCTGTTTTTT. This sequence encodes CASSLGQGQTGELFF.

CDR3 nucleotide sequence: TGTGCCAGCAGAAACTTAGGGGGTGGGACTGAAGCTTTCTTT. It encodes CASRNLGGGTEAFF. The genes are TRBV7-9 and TRBJ1-1; TRBD1 might be the D (6 bases). The V end was cut by 6 bases, the J end by 5 bases, with 16 bases between. The CDR3 is 14 amino acids. Looked up from germline, CDR1 is SEHNR and CDR2 is FQNEAQ (reference sequence).

To note about this clone: The sample has other DNA sequences that encode this CDR3 too. This chain links TRBV18 with TRBJ2-7; D is possibly TRBD2 (7 bases). Germline CDR1 is KGHSH and CDR2 is LQKENI. Trimming stripped 3 bases from V and 0 bases from J, with 15 bases between. The length of the CDR3 is 16 residues. The CDR3 loop reads CASSPQGGGSSYEQYF. As DNA, the CDR3 is TGTGCCAGCTCACCCCAGGGAGGGGGAAGCTCCTACGAGCAGTACTTC.

V usage is TRBV9 and J usage is TRBJ2-2; 14 nucleotides agree with TRBD2. V was clipped by 3 bases and J by 5 bases; unmatched bases: 3. Germline-derived CDR1 and CDR2 are SGDLS and YYNGEE. The CDR3 loop spans 16 amino acids. CDR3 region: CASSARTSGRTGELFF. For the CDR3, the DNA is TGTGCCAGCAGCGCCCGGACTAGCGGGAGGACCGGGGAGCTGTTTTTT.

CDR3 residues: CAIRPGTSGRAGDTQYF. CDR3 coding DNA: TGTGCCATCAGGCCGGGGACTAGCGGGAGGGCTGGAGATACGCAGTATTTT. The rearrangement links TRBV10-3 to TRBJ2-3, with 16 bases fitting TRBD2. The CDR3 has 17 amino acids. Germline V gives CDR1 ENHRY, CDR2 SYGVKD. Trimming cost V 6 bases and J 5 bases; bases outside gene matches: 8.

Only a few counts were recorded for this clone. J is TRBJ2-1 and V is TRBV19; 8 bases line up with TRBD1. V trimming: 7 bases; J trimming: 0 bases; junction bases outside the gene matches: 8. CDR1 and CDR2 from the germline V gene are LNHDA and SQIVND (reference sequence). CDR3 length: 16 amino acids. CDR3 sequence reads: CASTKGQGNSYNEQFF. CDR3 coding DNA: TGTGCCAGTACCAAAGGACAGGGCAACTCCTACAATGAGCAGTTCTTC.